This T cell receptor (beta chain) emerged from a study of PD-1 blockade in classical Hodgkin lymphoma. Each of the patients experienced relapse following autologous stem cell transplantation, and their brentuximab vedotin exposure differed. Points on this clone: The antigen remains undetermined.

Whole-study findings and limits: Newly diagnosed patients were reported to exhibit reduced baseline TCR diversity relative to healthy donors. The study found complete responders had baseline diversity similar to newly diagnosed patients.

Libraries were prepared by immunoSEQ multiplex PCR; TCRdb keeps only in-frame clonotypes and omits some of them. The table includes over 10,000 clones, about 90% detected once. The germline V gene encodes CDR1 PRHDT and CDR2 FYEKMQ (reference sequence). Germline trimming cut 6 bases from V and 2 bases from J; bases unmatched to any gene: 3. The CDR3 totals 14 residues. This rearrangement joins TRBV13 to TRBJ1-4, with TRBD1 matching over 7 bases. This receptor was taken from a human donor with classical Hodgkin lymphoma. Sequencing was performed on peripheral blood mononuclear cells (PBMCs), taken at baseline. CDR3 nucleotides: TGTGCCAGCAGTTCGACAGGGACTAATGAAAAACTGTTTTTT. This gives the protein CASSSTGTNEKLFF.